The clone carrying this T cell receptor (beta chain) was seen once. This sample is part of a study of blood T cell repertoires in COVID-19. Study-wide context: Researchers got acute and convalescent COVID-19 samples from the United States, Italy and Spain. From T cells, B-cell-depleted T cells, or PBMCs came the material, which was cDNA or gDNA.

The length of the CDR3 is 14 residues. CDR1 and CDR2 from the germline V gene are SEHNR and FQNEAQ (reference sequence). V trimming: 5 bases; J trimming: 4 bases; junction bases outside the gene matches: 6. Authors' data handling: Amplified reference gene primers provided the basis for estimating nucleated cell counts. Sequencing used immunoSEQ multiplex PCR; TCRdb keeps in-frame clones, though not all of them. V, J and clone size are those of that table, while D and trimming were read from the DNA. The data hold approximately 52,000 clones, with 80% to 95% observed a single time. The TCR comes from a human donor with active COVID-19. The donor label of this sample is uncertain. Specimen: peripheral blood. This chain uses TRBV7-9 with TRBJ1-1; 8 nucleotides line up with TRBD1. CDR3: CASSRGQASTEAFF. The DNA for the CDR3 is TGTGCCAGCAGCCGGGGACAGGCGAGCACTGAAGCTTTCTTT.